Listed here are 14 T cell receptor beta chains from one sample, sequenced in a study of T cell responses to AZD1222 COVID-19 vaccine. The assay was immunoSEQ multiplex PCR, and TCRdb's table has in-frame clones only and misses some. The sample records about 130,000 clones, roughly nine tenths being singletons. The sample consisted of peripheral blood, taken on day 0 of AZD1222 vaccination. These receptors originate from an adult in good health.

This clone was seen a few times. This rearrangement joins TRBV7-6 to TRBJ1-1; maybe TRBD1 (6 bases). The CDR3 runs to 16 residues. Trimming stripped 4 bases from V and 2 bases from J, with 17 bases between. CDR1 is SGHVS, CDR2 FNYEAQ, per germline. The CDR3 is CASSSRAGGKNTEAFF. CDR3 coding DNA: TGTGCCAGCAGCTCCCGGGCGGGGGGCAAAAACACTGAAGCTTTCTTT.

The V and J genes are TRBV19 and TRBJ2-1, with D unresolved. Germline CDR1 reads LNHDA; CDR2 reads SQIVND (reference sequence). Trimming removed 3 bases from V and 0 bases from J, with 9 bases in between. This CDR3 spans 15 amino acids. The CDR3 DNA is TGTGCCAGTAGTATCGTCAGGAGCTCCTACAATGAGCAGTTCTTC. Amino acids: CASSIVRSSYNEQFF.

The chain is built from TRBV27 and TRBJ1-1, with D possibly being TRBD1 (6 bases). Looked up from germline, CDR1 is MNHEY and CDR2 is SMNVEV (reference sequence). Trimming took off 2 bases at V and 5 bases at J, with 12 bases between the two ends. The CDR3 has 14 residues. The CDR3 loop is CASSLGQGRTEAFF. The CDR3 coding sequence is TGTGCCAGCAGTTTAGGGCAGGGGCGAACTGAAGCTTTCTTT.

The V gene is TRBV7-8, the J gene TRBJ1-1; no definite D call. V was trimmed by 0 bases and J by 1 base, leaving 6 bases between them. The CDR3 has 14 residues. Germline lookup yields CDR1 SGHVS and CDR2 FQNEAQ. The CDR3: CASSLAATNTEAFF. The CDR3 DNA sequence: TGTGCCAGCAGCTTAGCGGCCACGAACACTGAAGCTTTCTTT.

The J gene is TRBJ1-2, the V gene TRBV19; 7 positions match TRBD1. CDR1 is LNHDA, CDR2 SQIVND, per germline (reference sequence). J lost 4 bases, V lost 2 bases, and 10 bases had no gene match. The CDR3 totals 16 residues. The DNA of the CDR3 is TGTGCCAGTAGTATACCCTTCGGGACAGCGAGCTATGGCTACACCTTC. It is translated as CASSIPFGTASYGYTF.

The table lists this clone with a count of one. This chain uses TRBV19 with TRBJ1-2, with a tentative D call TRBD1 (6 bases). The germline gives CDR1 LNHDA, CDR2 SQIVND (reference sequence). CDR3 length: 14 amino acids. V was cut by 4 bases and J by 3 bases, with 12 bases left in between. The CDR3 region has the DNA TGTGCCAGTAGTACGGACAGCTTCGACTATGGCTACACCTTC. It codes for CASSTDSFDYGYTF.

This clone was seen a single time. The rearrangement uses TRBV19 and TRBJ1-6; D not resolved. Looked up from germline, CDR1 is LNHDA and CDR2 is SQIVND (reference sequence). The germline V and J ends were trimmed by 6 bases and 10 bases, with 13 bases remaining between them. The CDR3 contains 13 residues. In DNA, the CDR3 is TGTGCCAGTAGGCGGGGAAATGGATCACCCCTCCACTTT. Translation: CASRRGNGSPLHF.

The V call is TRBV4-2, the J call TRBJ2-7; 9 bases match TRBD1. Germline assignment: CDR1 LGHNA and CDR2 YNFKEQ. Unmatched junction bases numbered 6, after V lost 3 bases and J lost 6 bases. The CDR3 loop spans 14 amino acids. The CDR3 protein is CASSHRDRVIEQYF. The DNA of the CDR3 is TGTGCCAGCAGCCATCGGGACAGGGTTATCGAGCAGTACTTC.

This rearrangement joins TRBV19 to TRBJ1-1; TRBD1 matches 8 bases. V was clipped by 10 bases and J by 1 base; unmatched bases: 8. The germline V gene encodes CDR1 LNHDA and CDR2 SQIVND (reference sequence). The CDR3 is 14 residues long. CDR3 sequence: CATGQGLKNTEAFF. The CDR3 DNA reads as TGTGCCACCGGACAGGGTTTAAAGAACACTGAAGCTTTCTTT.

The CDR3 protein is CASSRTGTLAGYTF. The CDR3, as DNA: TGTGCCAGCAGTAGGACAGGGACATTGGCTGGCTACACCTTC. The chain recombines TRBV9 with TRBJ1-2; 8 bases are a match to TRBD1. J lost 7 bases, V lost 5 bases, and 10 bases had no gene match. From germline, CDR1 is SGDLS and CDR2 YYNGEE. The CDR3 is made up of 14 amino acids.

This clone was detected only a few times. This sample also contains other DNA sequences that code for the same CDR3. The chain employs TRBV5-6 and TRBJ1-1; D is ambiguous. The CDR3 totals 14 residues. V shed 0 bases and J shed 0 bases, with 6 bases lying between them. Germline CDR1 SGHDT, CDR2 YYEEEE. CDR3 sequence reads: CASSLDRLNTEAFF. The DNA of the CDR3 is TGTGCCAGCAGCTTGGACAGATTGAACACTGAAGCTTTCTTT.

This clone turned up a few times. This chain connects TRBV7-3 to TRBJ1-1; D is perhaps TRBD1 (6 bases). Germline values: CDR1 SGHTA, CDR2 FQGTGA. The CDR3 runs 14 residues. V shed 5 bases and J shed 1 base, with 11 bases lying between them. Written as DNA, the CDR3 is TGTGCCAGCAGCCTTGGACAGCAGAACACTGAAGCTTTCTTT. It encodes CASSLGQQNTEAFF.

As regards this clone: Other DNA variants within this sample encode the same CDR3. The V gene is TRBV5-6, the J gene TRBJ1-1, with D perhaps TRBD1 (5 bases). The germline V gene has CDR1 SGHDT and CDR2 YYEEEE. The V gene lost 0 bases and the J gene lost 7 bases, with 7 bases spanning the gap. The CDR3 is made up of 12 amino acids. In DNA, the CDR3 is TGTGCCAGCAGCTTGGTGCAGGGTGAAGCTTTCTTT. Protein product: CASSLVQGEAFF.

In its sample, this clone was seen a few times. The rearrangement links TRBV9 to TRBJ2-1; possible D gene TRBD1, 5 bases. The CDR3 length is 13 residues. Trimming pared 3 bases from V and 10 bases from J, leaving 14 bases between. CDR1 and CDR2 (germline): SGDLS, YYNGEE. The CDR3 nucleotides are TGTGCCAGCAGCGGATACAGGTTTGGAGAGCAGTTCTTC. Translated: CASSGYRFGEQFF. The full variable domain, with the rest looked up from reference TRBV9 and TRBJ2-1, is DSGVTQTPKHLITATGQRVTLRCSPRSGDLSVYWYQQSLDQGLQFLIQYYNGEERAKGNILERFSAQQFPDLHSELNLSSLELGDSALYFCASSGYRFGEQFFGPGTRLTVL.